A single sample is the source of the 4 T cell receptor beta chains below, sequenced in a study of a mutant IDH1 vaccine in newly diagnosed glioma. Antigens for these TCRs are unknown. Time point meaning: week 35, safety follow-up. Every vaccination contained 300 ug of the mutant IDH1 20-mer peptide and was paired with topical imiquimod. Profiled with immunoSEQ multiplex PCR; TCRdb holds only in-frame clones, not every one. The data contain tens of thousands of clones, about nine tenths of them seen just once; the ten biggest clones take up more than 1.5%. The starting material was PBMCs, obtained from a glioma patient whose treatment included an IDH1 peptide vaccine. The source is a man aged 35-49 years with glioma.

This rearrangement joins TRBV6-5 to TRBJ2-7, with D hard to call. Germline V gene lookup returns CDR1 MNHEY and CDR2 SVGAGI. The CDR3 extends over 15 amino acids. V was cut by 2 bases and J by 2 bases, with 13 bases left in between. The CDR3 DNA sequence: TGTGCCAGCAGTTACGGGGTACCGCGGACCTACGAGCAGTACTTC. Translated, it gives CASSYGVPRTYEQYF.

The J gene is TRBJ1-3, the V gene TRBV18, with D tentatively TRBD1 (6 bases). Trimming removed 5 bases from V and 0 bases from J, with 11 bases in between. The CDR3 spans 15 residues. Per germline, CDR1 KGHSH and CDR2 LQKENI. Written as DNA, the CDR3 is TGTGCCAGCTCAACGACAGGCTTCTCTGGAAACACCATATATTTT. Translated, it gives CASSTTGFSGNTIYF.

The gene calls are TRBV27 and TRBJ2-7, with D unresolved. The CDR3 is 11 amino acids. With 4 bases removed from V and 4 bases from J, the gap between germline ends came to 5 bases. CDR1 MNHEY and CDR2 SMNVEV come from the germline V gene (reference sequence). The CDR3 sequence is CASSSKYEQYF. CDR3 nucleotide sequence: TGTGCCAGCAGTTCTAAGTACGAGCAGTACTTC.

This clone was observed a single time. The chain uses TRBV5-1 and TRBJ2-3; D is unresolved. This CDR3 spans 15 amino acids. Trimming removed 1 base from V and 2 bases from J, with 11 bases in between. In germline, CDR1 is SGHRS, CDR2 YFSETQ. In DNA, the CDR3 is TGCGCCAGCAGCTTGCTAACCCCCCACACAGATACGCAGTATTTT. This codes for CASSLLTPHTDTQYF.